This T cell receptor beta chain was identified during a study of glioma-infiltrating T cells. Study-wide points: Tissue and blood shared very few CDR3 sequences. Above-expected tissue-blood divergence occurred in all gliomas, most in low-grade ones.

This CDR3 has 13 amino acids. Germline assignment: CDR1 SNHLY and CDR2 FYNNEI. Between the trimmed V and J ends, which lost 5 bases and 8 bases, there was a span of 15 bases. Amplification of TCR alpha and beta CDR3 regions from RNA used iRepertoire nested multiplex PCR. Input was about 95-400 ng of tissue mRNA or PBMC total RNA. TCRdb recomputed calls from the multiplex PCR reads with MiXCR, one row per CDR3 protein. The table shows 150,000 to 200,000 distinct CDR3 sequences, with approximately 30% occurring only once. This clonotype was recorded at least ten times. Its antigen is as yet unknown. The chain employs TRBV2 and TRBJ1-1; TRBD1 is a possible D gene (6 bases). This receptor was taken from a human donor with low-grade glioma or glioblastoma, undergoing nonglioma brain surgery, or in good health (not recorded which). Sequenced input: glioma tissue, nonneoplastic brain tissue, or PBMCs (not recorded which). CDR3 sequence reads: CASSRSGGPEAFF. CDR3 DNA: TGTGCCAGCAGTCGAAGTGGGGGGCCCGAAGCTTTCTTT.